This passage covers 23 T cell receptor beta chains from one sample sequenced in a study of CD8+ T cells in alopecia areata. RNA, once extracted, was reverse transcribed into cDNA for use as the sequencing template. TCRdb keeps only in-frame clones here, not all; method: immunoSEQ multiplex PCR. The sample has around 200,000 clones, about 48% seen once. Treatment defined: oral pan-JAK inhibitor, 5-10 mg twice daily. Here the sequenced sample was CD8+ T cells sorted from blood, taken at week 24, from a patient treated with tofacitinib. These receptors all come from a human donor with alopecia areata.

V usage is TRBV6-1 and J usage is TRBJ2-1; TRBD2 might be the D (6 bases). The length of the CDR3 is 15 residues. V shed 1 base and J shed 0 bases, with 7 bases lying between them. The germline V gene has CDR1 MNHNS and CDR2 SASEGT. CDR3 amino acids: CASSEGRGSYNEQFF. CDR3 nucleotide sequence: TGTGCCAGCAGTGAAGGGAGGGGCTCCTACAATGAGCAGTTCTTC.

This chain links TRBV5-6 with TRBJ2-1, with 9 bases aligning to TRBD1. Unmatched junction bases numbered 4, after V lost 3 bases and J lost 6 bases. This CDR3 contains 14 residues. The germline V gene has CDR1 SGHDT and CDR2 YYEEEE. CDR3 DNA sequence: TGTGCCAGCAGCTCCGGACAGGGGAGCAATGAGCAGTTCTTC. It codes for CASSSGQGSNEQFF.

This rearrangement joins TRBV9 to TRBJ2-7; TRBD1 is a possible D gene (6 bases). Germline V CDR1 and CDR2: SGDLS, YYNGEE. V shed 0 bases and J shed 5 bases, with 12 bases lying between them. The CDR3 has 14 amino acids. Written as DNA, the CDR3 is TGTGCCAGCAGCGTAGCTGCAGGGGCGAACGAGCAGTACTTC. This encodes CASSVAAGANEQYF.

The V call is TRBV29-1, the J call TRBJ1-2, with D possibly being TRBD1 (5 bases). The CDR3 is made up of 14 amino acids. The ends were cut back, 0 bases at V and 3 bases at J, with 11 bases in the middle. Germline lookup yields CDR1 SQVTM and CDR2 ANQGSEA. The CDR3 is CSVEDPGLYYGYTF. Here the CDR3 DNA reads TGCAGCGTTGAAGATCCGGGACTCTACTATGGCTACACCTTC.

This clone has a handful of counts. The rearrangement links TRBV4-3 to TRBJ2-2; TRBD1 is a possible D gene (6 bases). V was pared by 1 base and J by 6 bases, with 9 bases between. The CDR3 contains 14 residues. Germline V CDR1 and CDR2: LGHNA, YSLEER. CDR3 residues: CASSQAEGAGELFF. As DNA, the CDR3 is TGCGCCAGCAGCCAAGCCGAGGGGGCCGGGGAGCTGTTTTTT.

This sequence joins TRBV29-1 and TRBJ2-7; D unresolved. V gave up 3 bases and J gave up 0 bases, with 12 bases separating them. Germline V gives CDR1 SQVTM, CDR2 ANQGSEA. This CDR3 spans 14 amino acids. This chain's CDR3 is CSVEVRQNSYEQYF. The CDR3 DNA is TGCAGCGTTGAGGTCAGGCAGAACTCCTACGAGCAGTACTTC.

V and J are TRBV4-2 and TRBJ2-7; D is uncertain. The germline CDR1 and CDR2 sequences are LGHNA and YNFKEQ. Trimming pared 0 bases from V and 3 bases from J, leaving 6 bases between. The CDR3 is made up of 13 amino acids. The CDR3 nucleotides read TGTGCCAGCAGCCAAGATCAGCACTACGAGCAGTACTTC. This encodes CASSQDQHYEQYF.

This clone has just one count. Other DNA sequences in the same sample also yield this CDR3. The gene calls are TRBV5-6 and TRBJ2-7; the match to TRBD1 covers 11 bases. Germline trimming cut 4 bases from V and 2 bases from J; bases unmatched to any gene: 2. The CDR3 runs 14 residues. Germline assignment: CDR1 SGHDT and CDR2 YYEEEE. This CDR3 reads CASSLGQGAYEQYF. The CDR3, as DNA: TGTGCCAGCAGCCTGGGACAGGGGGCCTACGAGCAGTACTTC.

This clone has more than one count but fewer than ten. This chain joins TRBV6-5 and TRBJ2-2; D is possibly TRBD1 (6 bases). Per the germline V gene, CDR1 is MNHEY and CDR2 is SVGAGI. V was pared by 4 bases and J by 5 bases, with 14 bases between. CDR3 length equals 15 residues. The CDR3 loop is CASSSQTGGTGELFF. The DNA for the CDR3 is TGTGCCAGCAGTTCCCAGACAGGCGGAACCGGGGAGCTGTTTTTT.

J is TRBJ2-7 and V is TRBV10-2; D ambiguous. The CDR3 runs to 13 residues. Germline V lookup: CDR1 WSHSY, CDR2 SAAADI. Trimming pared 2 bases from V and 7 bases from J, leaving 12 bases between. This CDR3 reads CASSERPAREQYF. CDR3 nucleotides: TGCGCCAGCAGTGAGCGACCCGCCCGGGAGCAGTACTTC.

This clone has a single count. This chain joins TRBV27 and TRBJ1-4; D call uncertain. Germline loops: CDR1 MNHEY, CDR2 SMNVEV (reference sequence). The CDR3 length is 13 residues. Trimming took off 5 bases at V and 8 bases at J, with 12 bases between the two ends. The CDR3 DNA reads as TGTGCCAGCAGTCCCCCCCGGGGAGAAAAACTGTTTTTT. Protein: CASSPPRGEKLFF.

The rearrangement uses TRBV29-1 and TRBJ1-2; 7 positions agree with TRBD1. V was pared by 3 bases and J by 4 bases, with 11 bases of the junction left unmatched. Germline-derived CDR1 and CDR2 are SQVTM and ANQGSEA. This CDR3 region has 15 residues. The CDR3 here is CSVETSGTELYGYTF. CDR3 nucleotide sequence: TGCAGCGTTGAGACTTCCGGGACAGAGCTCTATGGCTACACCTTC.

The chain combines TRBV4-1 with TRBJ1-1; 7 nucleotides match TRBD1. With V trimmed by 3 bases and J by 4 bases, 2 bases remained unmatched. Germline V gene data show CDR1 as MGHRA and CDR2 as YSYEKL. The CDR3 has 13 residues. The CDR3 sequence: CASSHSGGTEAFF. CDR3 nucleotides: TGCGCCAGCAGCCACTCAGGGGGCACTGAAGCTTTCTTT.

This chain connects TRBV5-6 to TRBJ2-7; 8 positions agree with TRBD1. The length of the CDR3 is 13 residues. Germline V gene data show CDR1 as SGHDT and CDR2 as YYEEEE. J was trimmed by 5 bases and V by 4 bases; bases with no gene match: 5. In nucleotides, the CDR3 is TGTGCCAGCAGCCCGGACAGGGATAACGAGCAGTACTTC. Encoded protein: CASSPDRDNEQYF. Drawing the rest from reference TRBV5-6 and TRBJ2-7, the complete variable domain is DAGVTQSPTHLIKTRGQQVTLRCSPKSGHDTVSWYQQALGQGPQFIFQYYEEEERQRGNFPDRFSGHQFPNYSSELNVNALLLGDSALYLCASSPDRDNEQYFGPGTRLTVT.

This clone occurred a few times. V is TRBV30 and J is TRBJ2-2; TRBD1 might be the D (6 bases). The germline CDR1 and CDR2 sequences are GTSNPN and SVGIG (reference sequence). The ends were cut back, 3 bases at V and 4 bases at J, with 9 bases in the middle. The CDR3 loop spans 13 amino acids. CDR3 region: CAWSTGSTGELFF. As DNA, the CDR3 is TGTGCCTGGAGCACAGGGTCCACCGGGGAGCTGTTTTTT.

This clone was seen once. The V and J genes are TRBV4-3 and TRBJ1-1; D is unresolved. The CDR3 length is 14 residues. Germline V lookup: CDR1 LGHNA, CDR2 YSLEER. The V gene lost 0 bases and the J gene lost 5 bases, with 10 bases spanning the gap. DNA of the CDR3: TGCGCCAGCAGCCAAGAGAAAGGCCTGACTGAAGCTTTCTTT. This gives the protein CASSQEKGLTEAFF.

CDR3 loop: CASSPTTSGGLDEQFF. Written as DNA, the CDR3 is TGTGCCAGCAGCCCCACGACTAGCGGGGGGTTGGATGAGCAGTTCTTC. The chain uses TRBV11-2 and TRBJ2-1; 13 positions agree with TRBD2. Germline CDR1 is SGHAT and CDR2 is FQNNGV. This CDR3 spans 16 amino acids. The V gene end was trimmed by 5 bases and the J gene end by 8 bases; junction bases not matched to a gene: 9.

This chain links TRBV29-1 with TRBJ2-1; D tentatively reads TRBD1 or TRBD2 (5 bases each). This CDR3 has 15 residues. V lost 0 bases to trimming and J lost 4 bases, with 13 bases between them. Germline loops: CDR1 SQVTM, CDR2 ANQGSEA. CDR3 in DNA: TGCAGCGTTGAAGACTCCGGGACCCCTTACAATGAGCAGTTCTTC. This encodes CSVEDSGTPYNEQFF.

The chain uses TRBV6-6 and TRBJ1-2; TRBD1 aligns across 9 bases. This CDR3 is built from 14 residues. CDR1 and CDR2 from the germline V gene are MNHNY and SVGAGI (reference sequence). Losses at the gene ends were 7 bases for V and 6 bases for J; bases not matched to a gene: 9. This chain's CDR3 is CASIPTTGGHGYTF. The DNA of the CDR3 is TGTGCCAGCATCCCAACAACAGGGGGCCATGGCTACACCTTC.

Only a few counts were recorded for this clone. Other DNA variants within this sample encode the same CDR3. The V and J genes are TRBV6-5 and TRBJ2-2; D tentatively fits TRBD1 or TRBD2 (5 bases each). Trimming removed 0 bases at V and 5 bases at J, with 7 bases between. This CDR3 is built from 14 residues. Looked up from germline, CDR1 is MNHEY and CDR2 is SVGAGI. The CDR3 region has the DNA TGTGCCAGCAGTTACTCGGGGGTAACCGGGGAGCTGTTTTTT. Translating it yields CASSYSGVTGELFF.

V is TRBV29-1 and J is TRBJ2-7, with TRBD1 as a possible D gene (6 bases). Trimming removed 7 bases from V and 3 bases from J, with 13 bases in between. This CDR3 has 12 residues. The germline CDR1 and CDR2 sequences are SQVTM and ANQGSEA. For the CDR3, the DNA is TGCAGCGGGACAGATGGCAACTACGAGCAGTACTTC. It encodes CSGTDGNYEQYF.

This clone was counted a few times. CDR3 DNA sequence: TGTGCCAGCAGTGAAGAGGGGGCCTCCGAAAAACTGTTTTTT. Translating it yields CASSEEGASEKLFF. V and J are TRBV2 and TRBJ1-4; 7 bases fit TRBD1. This CDR3 comprises 14 residues. The germline V gene encodes CDR1 SNHLY and CDR2 FYNNEI. The V gene end was trimmed by 1 base and the J gene end by 8 bases; junction bases not matched to a gene: 4.

The chain couples TRBV11-2 to TRBJ2-1; 11 bases match TRBD2. Germline CDR1 is SGHAT and CDR2 is FQNNGV. J was trimmed by 8 bases and V by 6 bases; bases with no gene match: 6. The CDR3 runs 14 residues. The CDR3: CASRPTSGVDEQFF. CDR3 coding DNA: TGTGCCAGCAGACCGACTAGCGGGGTAGATGAGCAGTTCTTC.